These T cell receptor beta chains were read from a single sample in a study of T cells in Graves' hyperthyroidism and ophthalmopathy. TCRdb analysed the multiplex PCR reads with MiXCR anew, one entry per CDR3 protein. This table has approximately 400,000 distinct CDR3 sequences, approximately 12% appearing once. The sequenced sample consisted of blood. The origin of the receptors is a man aged 30 to 45 with Graves' hyperthyroidism that later progressed to Graves' ophthalmopathy. Both conserved end residues are part of each CDR3. The order of the fields is clone size, J gene, V gene, D gene, CDR3 protein, CDR3 DNA. A D gene is named only where the DNA matches it firmly. A clone size is listed for some rows: how often the clone was seen (once, few, many), or a class if it is expanded.

>many|TRBJ2-7|TRBV28|NA
CASSFHGGSYEQYF
TGTGCCAGCAGTTTTCACGGGGGTTCCTACGAGCAGTACTTC
>NA|TRBJ1-1|TRBV5-1|NA
CASSLDGNAEAFF
TGCGCCAGCAGCTTGGACGGAAACGCTGAAGCTTTCTTT
>many|TRBJ1-1|TRBV7-9|NA
CASTLGGEGSEAFF
TGTGCCAGCACCCTAGGGGGAGAAGGCAGTGAAGCTTTCTTT
>many|TRBJ2-3|TRBV20-1|NA
CSARNAGTDTQYF
TGCAGTGCTAGAAATGCGGGGACAGATACGCAGTATTTT
>many|TRBJ2-7|TRBV12-5|TRBD1
CASGLTSTGGSYEQYF
TGTGCTAGTGGTTTGACCTCGACAGGGGGCTCCTACGAGCAGTACTTC
>NA|TRBJ1-5|TRBV19|NA
CASSIDRINQPQHF
TGTGCCAGTAGTATCGACAGGATCAATCAGCCCCAGCATTTT
>few|TRBJ2-2|TRBV29-1|TRBD2
CSVAGGSYTGELFF
TGCAGCGTTGCGGGGGGGTCGTACACCGGGGAGCTGTTTTTT
>many|TRBJ1-4|TRBV6-1|TRBD1
CASRANPQGLGEKLFF
TGTGCCAGCAGGGCCAATCCACAGGGGTTGGGTGAAAAACTGTTTTTT
>many|TRBJ1-1|TRBV7-2|TRBD1
CASSLGRGTAAEAFF
TGTGCCAGCAGTTTGGGACGGGGGACAGCCGCTGAAGCTTTCTTT
>many|TRBJ1-2|TRBV6-1|NA
CASSDPPRANYGYTF
TGTGCCAGCAGTGACCCGCCCAGGGCTAACTATGGCTACACCTTC
>few|TRBJ2-1|TRBV9|NA
CASSVVVDALNEQFF
TGTGCCAGCAGCGTAGTGGTGGATGCCCTAAATGAGCAGTTCTTC